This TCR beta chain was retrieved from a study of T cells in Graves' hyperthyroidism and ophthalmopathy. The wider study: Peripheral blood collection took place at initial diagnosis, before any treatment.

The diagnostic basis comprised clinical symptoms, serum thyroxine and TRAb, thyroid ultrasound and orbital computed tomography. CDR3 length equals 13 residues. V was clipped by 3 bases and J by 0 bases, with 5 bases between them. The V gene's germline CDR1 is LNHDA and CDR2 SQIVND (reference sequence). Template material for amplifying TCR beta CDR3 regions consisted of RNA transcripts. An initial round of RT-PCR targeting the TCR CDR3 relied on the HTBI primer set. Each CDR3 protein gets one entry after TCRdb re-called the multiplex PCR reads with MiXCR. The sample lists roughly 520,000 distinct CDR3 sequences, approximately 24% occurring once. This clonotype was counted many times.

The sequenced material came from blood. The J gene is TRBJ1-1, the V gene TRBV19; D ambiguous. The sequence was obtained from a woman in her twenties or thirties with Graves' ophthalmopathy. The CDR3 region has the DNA TGTGCCAGTAGTATCTCCTTGAACACTGAAGCTTTCTTT. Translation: CASSISLNTEAFF.